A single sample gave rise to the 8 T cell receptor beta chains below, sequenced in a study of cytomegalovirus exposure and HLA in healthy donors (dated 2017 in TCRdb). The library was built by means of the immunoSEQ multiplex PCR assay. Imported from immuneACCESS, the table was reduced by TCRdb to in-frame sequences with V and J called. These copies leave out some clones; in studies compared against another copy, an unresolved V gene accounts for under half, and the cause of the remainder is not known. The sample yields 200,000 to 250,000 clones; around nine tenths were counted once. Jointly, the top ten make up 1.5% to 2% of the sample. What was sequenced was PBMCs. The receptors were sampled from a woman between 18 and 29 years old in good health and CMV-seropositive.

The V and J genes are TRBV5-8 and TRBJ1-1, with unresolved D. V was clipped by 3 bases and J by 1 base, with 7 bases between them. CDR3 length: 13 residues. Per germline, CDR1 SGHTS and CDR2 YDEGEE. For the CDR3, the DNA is TGTGCCAGCAGCTCGCGGTGGAACACTGAAGCTTTCTTT. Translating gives CASSSRWNTEAFF. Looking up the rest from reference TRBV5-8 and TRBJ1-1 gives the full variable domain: EAGVTQSPTHLIKTRGQQATLRCSPISGHTSVYWYQQALGLGLQFLLWYDEGEERNRGNFPPRFSGRQFPNYSSELNVNALELEDSALYLCASSSRWNTEAFFGQGTRLTVV.

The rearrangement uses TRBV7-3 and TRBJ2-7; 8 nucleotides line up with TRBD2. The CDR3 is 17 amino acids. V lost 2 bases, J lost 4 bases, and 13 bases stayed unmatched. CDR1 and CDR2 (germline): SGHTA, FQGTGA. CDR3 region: CASSLGPSSGSIYEQYF. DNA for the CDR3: TGTGCCAGCAGCTTAGGACCGTCGAGCGGGAGTATATACGAGCAGTACTTC.

The CDR3 here is CASSQGSLADEQYF. The CDR3 bases are TGCGCCAGCAGCCAAGGTAGCCTAGCGGACGAGCAGTACTTC. The chain employs TRBV4-1 and TRBJ2-7, with 7 positions matching TRBD2. CDR1 is MGHRA and CDR2 is YSYEKL in the germline V gene. Trimming at V came to 1 base and at J to 5 bases, leaving 5 bases not matched to a gene. This CDR3 spans 14 amino acids.

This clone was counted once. The CDR3 DNA is TGTGCCAGCAGCGTAGCAGGGGATCAGCCCCAGCATTTT. It yields the protein CASSVAGDQPQHF. The genes are TRBV9 and TRBJ1-5; D possibly corresponds to TRBD1 (6 bases). The germline V gene encodes CDR1 SGDLS and CDR2 YYNGEE. V was clipped by 0 bases and J by 5 bases, with 6 bases between them. The CDR3 loop spans 13 amino acids.

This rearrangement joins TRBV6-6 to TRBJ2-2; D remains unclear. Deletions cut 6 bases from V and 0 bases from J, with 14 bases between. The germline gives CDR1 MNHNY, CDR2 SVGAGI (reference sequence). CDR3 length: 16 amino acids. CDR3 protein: CASSRRFIANTGELFF. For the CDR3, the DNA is TGTGCCAGCAGCCGCCGTTTTATAGCGAACACCGGGGAGCTGTTTTTT.

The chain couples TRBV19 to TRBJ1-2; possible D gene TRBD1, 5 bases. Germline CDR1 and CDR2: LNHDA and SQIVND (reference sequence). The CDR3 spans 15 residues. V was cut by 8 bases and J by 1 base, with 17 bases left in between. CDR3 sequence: CASPSLQTVNYGYTF. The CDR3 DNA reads TGTGCCAGTCCCTCTTTACAGACAGTTAACTATGGCTACACCTTC.

The CDR3 bases are TGCGCCAGCAGCTCGGGGCAAGAGACCCAGTACTTC. It translates to CASSSGQETQYF. V is TRBV5-1 and J is TRBJ2-5; D is perhaps TRBD2 (5 bases). Germline V gene data show CDR1 as SGHRS and CDR2 as YFSETQ. This CDR3 is built from 12 residues. The V gene lost 3 bases and the J gene lost 2 bases, with 5 bases spanning the gap.

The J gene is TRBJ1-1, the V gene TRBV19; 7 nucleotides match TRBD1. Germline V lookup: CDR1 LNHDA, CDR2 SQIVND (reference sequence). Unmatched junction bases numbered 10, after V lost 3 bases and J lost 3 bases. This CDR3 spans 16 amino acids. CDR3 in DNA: TGTGCCAGTAGTATCCGACAGGGTCGGGGTTACACTGAAGCTTTCTTT. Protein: CASSIRQGRGYTEAFF.